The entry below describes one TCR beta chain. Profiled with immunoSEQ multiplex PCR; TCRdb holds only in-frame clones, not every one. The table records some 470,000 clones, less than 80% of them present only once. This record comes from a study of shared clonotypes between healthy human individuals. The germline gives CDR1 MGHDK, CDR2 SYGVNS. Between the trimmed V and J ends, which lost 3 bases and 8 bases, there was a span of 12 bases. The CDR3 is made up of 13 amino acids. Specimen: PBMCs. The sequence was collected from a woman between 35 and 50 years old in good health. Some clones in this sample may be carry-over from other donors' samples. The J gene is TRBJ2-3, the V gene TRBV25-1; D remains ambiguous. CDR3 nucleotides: TGTGCCAGCAGTGATCTTTCTGGTCGTACGCAGTATTTT. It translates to CASSDLSGRTQYF.